This TCR beta chain was documented in a study of regulatory T cells in long-lasting Graves disease. Library construction for TCR beta used iRepertoire HTBI primers and Arm-PCR of CDR3 regions. Methods used by the authors: Samples jointly harbored 55 to 75 TRBV and over 13 TRBJ segments. Via MiXCR, TCRdb re-called the multiplex PCR reads, giving one row per CDR3 protein. The V and J calls shown here were made by TCRdb, not taken from the authors' results. The sample records about 450,000 distinct CDR3 sequences, 13% to 15% being singletons. Findings of the study overall: Persistent disease was associated with favored TRBV28 usage and with favored use of TRBJ1-2 and TRBJ2-5.

This clonotype was counted between two and nine times. The antigen remains undetermined. The sample's time point: newly diagnosed GD, antithyroid drugs for less than 3 months. RNA extracted from PBMCs served as the sequencing template. V was pared by 1 base and J by 6 bases, with 6 bases between. Germline-derived CDR1 and CDR2 are LGHDT and YNNKEL (reference sequence). CDR3 size: 13 residues. The data were also submitted as part of a second study, on T cells in Graves' hyperthyroidism and ophthalmopathy. This second study says: Carried out on the TCR CDR3, a first-round RT-PCR used the HTBI primer set. Through a model of 13 V-J features, ophthalmopathy was separated from stable hyperthyroidism.

This specimen consisted of peripheral blood mononuclear cells (PBMCs), obtained at new diagnosis, from a patient treated with antithyroid drugs. The gene calls are TRBV3-1 and TRBJ2-2; maybe TRBD1 (6 bases). The sequence derives from a woman between 45 and 65 years old with Graves disease. CDR3 in DNA: TGTGCCAGCAGCCAAGGGGGGCCCGGGGAGCTGTTTTTT. As protein: CASSQGGPGELFF.